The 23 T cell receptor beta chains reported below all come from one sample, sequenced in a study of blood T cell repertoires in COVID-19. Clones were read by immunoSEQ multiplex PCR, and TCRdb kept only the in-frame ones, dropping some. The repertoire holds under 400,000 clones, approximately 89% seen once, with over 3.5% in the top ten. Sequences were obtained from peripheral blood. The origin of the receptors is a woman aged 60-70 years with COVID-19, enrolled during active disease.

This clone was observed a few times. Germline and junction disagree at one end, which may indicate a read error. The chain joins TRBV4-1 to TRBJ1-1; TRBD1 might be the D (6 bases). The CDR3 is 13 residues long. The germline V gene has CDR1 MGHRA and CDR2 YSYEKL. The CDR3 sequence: CASSLQGNSEAFF. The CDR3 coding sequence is TGCGCCAGCAGCCTACAGGGAAACAGTGAAGCTTTCTTT.

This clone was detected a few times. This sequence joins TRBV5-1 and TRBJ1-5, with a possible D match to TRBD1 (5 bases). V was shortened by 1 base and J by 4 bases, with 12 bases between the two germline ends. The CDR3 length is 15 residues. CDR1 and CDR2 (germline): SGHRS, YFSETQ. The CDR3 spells CASSLLGGINQPQHF. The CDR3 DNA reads TGCGCCAGCAGCTTGTTGGGGGGGATTAATCAGCCCCAGCATTTT.

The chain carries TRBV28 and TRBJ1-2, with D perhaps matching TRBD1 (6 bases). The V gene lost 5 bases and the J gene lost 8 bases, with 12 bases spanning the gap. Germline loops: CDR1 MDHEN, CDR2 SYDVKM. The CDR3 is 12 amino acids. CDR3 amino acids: CASSLQGRGYTF. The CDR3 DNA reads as TGTGCCAGCAGTCTCCAGGGGAGAGGCTACACCTTC.

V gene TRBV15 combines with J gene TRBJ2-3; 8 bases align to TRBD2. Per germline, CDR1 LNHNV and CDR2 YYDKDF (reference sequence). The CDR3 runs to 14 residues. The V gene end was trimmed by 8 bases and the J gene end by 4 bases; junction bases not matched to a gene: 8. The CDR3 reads CATHGGVGPDTQYF. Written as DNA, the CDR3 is TGTGCCACCCACGGGGGGGTCGGCCCAGATACGCAGTATTTT.

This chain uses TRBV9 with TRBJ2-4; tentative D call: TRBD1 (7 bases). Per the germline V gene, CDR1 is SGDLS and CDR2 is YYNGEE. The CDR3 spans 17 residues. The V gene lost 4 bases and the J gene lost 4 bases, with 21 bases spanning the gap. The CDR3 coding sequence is TGTGCCAGCAGCCCGCTTCCCCAGGGGGGTACAAAAAACATTCAGTACTTC. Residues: CASSPLPQGGTKNIQYF. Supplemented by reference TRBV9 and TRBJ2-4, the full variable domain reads DSGVTQTPKHLITATGQRVTLRCSPRSGDLSVYWYQQSLDQGLQFLIQYYNGEERAKGNILERFSAQQFPDLHSELNLSSLELGDSALYFCASSPLPQGGTKNIQYFGAGTRLSVL.

The CDR3 DNA is TGCGCCAGCAGCTCCGGACAGAGCACAGATACGCAGTATTTT. It yields the protein CASSSGQSTDTQYF. The gene calls are TRBV5-1 and TRBJ2-3; D is possibly TRBD1 (6 bases). V was pared by 3 bases and J by 0 bases, with 8 bases between. CDR3 size: 14 residues. Germline V gives CDR1 SGHRS, CDR2 YFSETQ.

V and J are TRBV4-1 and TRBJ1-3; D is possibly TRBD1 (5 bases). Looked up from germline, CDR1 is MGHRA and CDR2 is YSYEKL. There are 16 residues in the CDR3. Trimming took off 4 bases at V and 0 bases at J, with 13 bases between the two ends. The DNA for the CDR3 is TGCGCCAGCAGCCTCCTGGTGGGGGGCTCTGGAAACACCATATATTTT. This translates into CASSLLVGGSGNTIYF.

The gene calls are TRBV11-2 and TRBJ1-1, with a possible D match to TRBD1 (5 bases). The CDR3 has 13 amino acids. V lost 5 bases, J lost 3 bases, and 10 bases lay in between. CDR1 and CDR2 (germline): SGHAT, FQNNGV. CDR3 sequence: CASSQRGYTEAFF. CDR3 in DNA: TGTGCCAGCAGCCAGCGGGGCTACACTGAAGCTTTCTTT.

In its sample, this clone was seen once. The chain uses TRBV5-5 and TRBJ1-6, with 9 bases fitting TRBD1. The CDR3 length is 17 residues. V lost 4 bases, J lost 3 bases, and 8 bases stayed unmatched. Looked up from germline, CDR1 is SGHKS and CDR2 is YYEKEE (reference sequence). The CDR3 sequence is CASSRTGQGDYNSPLHF. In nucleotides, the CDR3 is TGTGCCAGCAGCCGAACGGGACAGGGAGACTATAATTCACCCCTCCACTTT.

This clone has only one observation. In nucleotides, the CDR3 is TGTGCCAGCAGCTTGTCTCAGGCCGTTCCTTCACCCCTCCACTTT. Translation gives CASSLSQAVPSPLHF. The chain recombines TRBV5-4 with TRBJ1-6, with no clear D. CDR1 is SGHNT and CDR2 is YYREEE in the germline V gene (reference sequence). The CDR3 is 15 residues long. V was shortened by 1 base and J by 9 bases, with 14 bases between the two germline ends.

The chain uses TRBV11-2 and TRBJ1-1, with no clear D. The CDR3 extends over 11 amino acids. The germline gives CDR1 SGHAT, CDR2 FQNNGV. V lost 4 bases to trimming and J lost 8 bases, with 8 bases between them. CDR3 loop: CASSSPSEAFF. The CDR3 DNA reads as TGTGCCAGCAGCTCCCCTTCGGAAGCTTTCTTT.

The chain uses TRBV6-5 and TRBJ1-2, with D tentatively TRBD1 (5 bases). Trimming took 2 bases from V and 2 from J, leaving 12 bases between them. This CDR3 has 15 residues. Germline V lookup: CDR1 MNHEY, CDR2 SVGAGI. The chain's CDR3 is CASSYGRGVNYGYTF. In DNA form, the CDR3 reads TGTGCCAGCAGTTACGGCCGGGGGGTGAACTATGGCTACACCTTC.

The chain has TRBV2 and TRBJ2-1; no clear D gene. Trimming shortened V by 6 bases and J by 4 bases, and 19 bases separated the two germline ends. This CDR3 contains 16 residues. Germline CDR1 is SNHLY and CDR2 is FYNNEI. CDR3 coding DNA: TGTGCCAGCAGCGCCAGACTTTCAAGCAGATACAATGAGCAGTTCTTC. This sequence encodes CASSARLSSRYNEQFF.

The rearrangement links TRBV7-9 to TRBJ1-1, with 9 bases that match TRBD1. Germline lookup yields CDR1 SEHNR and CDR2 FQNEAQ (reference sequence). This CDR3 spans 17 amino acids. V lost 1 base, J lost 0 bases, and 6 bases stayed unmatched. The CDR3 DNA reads TGTGCCAGCAGCTTAGTCCCGGGACAGGGTCTGAACACTGAAGCTTTCTTT. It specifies CASSLVPGQGLNTEAFF.

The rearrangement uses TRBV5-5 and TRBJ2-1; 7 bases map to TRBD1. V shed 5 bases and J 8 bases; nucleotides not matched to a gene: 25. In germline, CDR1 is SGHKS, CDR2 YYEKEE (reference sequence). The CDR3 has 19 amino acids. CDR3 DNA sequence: TGTGCCAGCAGTCCGGGGATGACCCGAGACAGGGAACTCGAAGATGAGCAGTTCTTC. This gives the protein CASSPGMTRDRELEDEQFF.

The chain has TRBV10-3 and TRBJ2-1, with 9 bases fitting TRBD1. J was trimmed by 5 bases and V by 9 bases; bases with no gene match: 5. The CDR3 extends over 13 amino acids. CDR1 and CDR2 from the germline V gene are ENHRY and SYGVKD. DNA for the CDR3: TGTGCCATGGGACAGGGAAATAACAATGAGCAGTTCTTC. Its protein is CAMGQGNNNEQFF.

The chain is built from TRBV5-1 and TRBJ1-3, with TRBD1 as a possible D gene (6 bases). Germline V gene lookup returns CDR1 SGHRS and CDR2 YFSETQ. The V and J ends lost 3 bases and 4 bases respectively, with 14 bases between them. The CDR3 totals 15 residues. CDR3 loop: CASSSSGDVGNTIYF. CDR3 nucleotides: TGCGCCAGCAGCTCTTCAGGGGATGTCGGAAACACCATATATTTT. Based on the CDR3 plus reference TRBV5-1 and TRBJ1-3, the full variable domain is KAGVTQTPRYLIKTRGQQVTLSCSPISGHRSVSWYQQTPGQGLQFLFEYFSETQRNKGNFPGRFSGRQFSNSRSEMNVSTLELGDSALYLCASSSSGDVGNTIYFGEGSWLTVV.

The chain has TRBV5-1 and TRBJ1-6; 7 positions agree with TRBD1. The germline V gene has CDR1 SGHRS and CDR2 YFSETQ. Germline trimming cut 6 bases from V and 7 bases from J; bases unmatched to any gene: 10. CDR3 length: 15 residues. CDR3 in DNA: TGCGCCAGCACCGTTGAGACAGGGACAAATTCACCCCTCCACTTT. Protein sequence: CASTVETGTNSPLHF.

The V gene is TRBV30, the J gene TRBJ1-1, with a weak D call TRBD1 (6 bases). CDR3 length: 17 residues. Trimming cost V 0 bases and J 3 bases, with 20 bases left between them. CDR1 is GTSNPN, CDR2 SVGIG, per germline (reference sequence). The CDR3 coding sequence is TGTGCCTGGAGTGTACCCCCGACAGGCGTGTGGTACACTGAAGCTTTCTTT. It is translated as CAWSVPPTGVWYTEAFF.

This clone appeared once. The CDR3 protein is CASSPRTGLNTEAFF. CDR3 nucleotide sequence: TGTGCCAGCAGTCCCCGGACAGGGCTGAACACTGAAGCTTTCTTT. J is TRBJ1-1 and V is TRBV28; 8 bases map to TRBD1. Losses at the gene ends were 5 bases for V and 0 bases for J; bases not matched to a gene: 5. The CDR3 runs to 15 residues. Germline assignment: CDR1 MDHEN and CDR2 SYDVKM.

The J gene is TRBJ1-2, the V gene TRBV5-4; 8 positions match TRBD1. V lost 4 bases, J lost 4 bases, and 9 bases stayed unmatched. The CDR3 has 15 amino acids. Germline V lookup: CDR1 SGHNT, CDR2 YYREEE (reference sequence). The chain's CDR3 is CASSHGQGQLYGYTF. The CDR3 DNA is TGTGCCAGCAGCCATGGACAGGGTCAACTCTATGGCTACACCTTC.

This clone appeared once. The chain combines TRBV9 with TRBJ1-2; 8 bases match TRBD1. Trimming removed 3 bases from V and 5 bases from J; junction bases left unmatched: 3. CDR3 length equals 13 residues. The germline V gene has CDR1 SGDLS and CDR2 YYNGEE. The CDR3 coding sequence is TGTGCCAGCAGCGGAGACAGGGGATATGGCTACACCTTC. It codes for CASSGDRGYGYTF.

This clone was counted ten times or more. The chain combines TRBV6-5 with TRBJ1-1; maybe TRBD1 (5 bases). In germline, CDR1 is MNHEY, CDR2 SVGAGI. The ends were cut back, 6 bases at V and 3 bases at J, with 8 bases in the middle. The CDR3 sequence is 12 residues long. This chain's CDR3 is CASRAGYTEAFF. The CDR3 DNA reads TGTGCCAGCAGGGCAGGGTACACTGAAGCTTTCTTT.